This TCR beta chain was found in a study of neurological immune-mediated disorders. V was shortened by 4 bases and J by 7 bases, with 10 bases between the two germline ends. There are 12 residues in the CDR3. The V gene's germline CDR1 is SGHRS and CDR2 YFSETQ. Via MiXCR, TCRdb re-called the 5' RACE reads, giving one row per CDR3 protein. The data show around 90,000 distinct CDR3 sequences, around 14% seen once. Time point described: longitudinal time-point 2. The receptor comes from a female donor with HTLV-1-associated myelopathy (HAM/TSP). The J gene is TRBJ2-3, the V gene TRBV5-1, with a possible D match to TRBD2 (5 bases). Input material: PBMCs. The CDR3 DNA reads TGCGCCAGCAGCCCCAGCGGTAATACGCAGTATTTT. Its translation is CASSPSGNTQYF. The variable domain in full, completed from reference TRBV5-1 and TRBJ2-3, reads KAGVTQTPRYLIKTRGQQVTLSCSPISGHRSVSWYQQTPGQGLQFLFEYFSETQRNKGNFPGRFSGRQFSNSRSEMNVSTLELGDSALYLCASSPSGNTQYFGPGTRLTVL.